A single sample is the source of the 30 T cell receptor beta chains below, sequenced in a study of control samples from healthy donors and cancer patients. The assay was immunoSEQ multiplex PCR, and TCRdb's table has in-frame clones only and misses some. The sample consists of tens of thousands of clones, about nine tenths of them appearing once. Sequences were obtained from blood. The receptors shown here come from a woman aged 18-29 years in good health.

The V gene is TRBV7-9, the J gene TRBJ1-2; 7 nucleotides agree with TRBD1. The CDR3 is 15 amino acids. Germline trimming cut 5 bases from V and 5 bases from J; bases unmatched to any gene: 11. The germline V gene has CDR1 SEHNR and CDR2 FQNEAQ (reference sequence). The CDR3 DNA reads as TGTGCCAGCAGCCCTTCGACAGGGACCAGATATGGCTACACCTTC. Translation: CASSPSTGTRYGYTF.

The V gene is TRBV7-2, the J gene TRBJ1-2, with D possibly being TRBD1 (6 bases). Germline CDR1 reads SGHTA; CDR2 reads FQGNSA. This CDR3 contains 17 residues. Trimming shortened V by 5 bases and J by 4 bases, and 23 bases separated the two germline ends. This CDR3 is CASSGEVTDSGSYGYTF. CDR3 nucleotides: TGTGCCAGCAGCGGAGAGGTGACGGACAGTGGGAGCTATGGCTACACCTTC.

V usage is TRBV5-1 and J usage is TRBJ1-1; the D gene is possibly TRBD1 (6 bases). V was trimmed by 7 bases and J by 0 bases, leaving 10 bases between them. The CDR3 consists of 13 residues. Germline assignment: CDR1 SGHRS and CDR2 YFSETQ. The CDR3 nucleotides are TGCGCCAGCGATGGGGGCATGAACACTGAAGCTTTCTTT. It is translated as CASDGGMNTEAFF.

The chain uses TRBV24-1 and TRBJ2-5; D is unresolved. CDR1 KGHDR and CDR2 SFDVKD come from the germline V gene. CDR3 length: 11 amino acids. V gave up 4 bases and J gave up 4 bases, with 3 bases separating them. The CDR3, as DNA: TGTGCCACCAGTGAGGGAGAGACCCAGTACTTC. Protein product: CATSEGETQYF.

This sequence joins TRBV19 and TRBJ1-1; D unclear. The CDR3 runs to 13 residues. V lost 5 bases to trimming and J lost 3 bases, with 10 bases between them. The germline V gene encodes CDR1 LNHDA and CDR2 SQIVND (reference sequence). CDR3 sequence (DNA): TGTGCCAGTAGTGAAACGTCTTACACTGAAGCTTTCTTT. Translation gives CASSETSYTEAFF.

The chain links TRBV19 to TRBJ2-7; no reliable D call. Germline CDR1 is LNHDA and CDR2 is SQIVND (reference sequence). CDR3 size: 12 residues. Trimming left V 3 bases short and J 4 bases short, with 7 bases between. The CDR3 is CASSMKKYEQYF. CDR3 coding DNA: TGTGCCAGTAGTATGAAAAAATACGAGCAGTACTTC.

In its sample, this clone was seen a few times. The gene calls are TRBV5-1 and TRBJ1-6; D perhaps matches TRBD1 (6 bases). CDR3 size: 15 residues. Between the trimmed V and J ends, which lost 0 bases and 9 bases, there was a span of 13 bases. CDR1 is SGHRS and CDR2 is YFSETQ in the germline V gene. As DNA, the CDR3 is TGCGCCAGCAGCTTGGATACAGGGATGCGTTCACCCCTCCACTTT. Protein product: CASSLDTGMRSPLHF.

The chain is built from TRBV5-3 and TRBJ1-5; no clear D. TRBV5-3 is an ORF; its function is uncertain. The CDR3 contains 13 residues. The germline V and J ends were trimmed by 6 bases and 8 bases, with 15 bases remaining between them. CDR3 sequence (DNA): TGTGCCAGAAACGTTGGAAGGGATGAGCCCCAGCATTTT. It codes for CARNVGRDEPQHF.

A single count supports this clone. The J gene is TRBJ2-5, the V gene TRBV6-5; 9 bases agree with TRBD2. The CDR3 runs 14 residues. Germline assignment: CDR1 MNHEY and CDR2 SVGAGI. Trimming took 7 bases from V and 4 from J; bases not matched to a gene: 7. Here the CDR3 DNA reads TGTGCCAGCAAACCGGGACTAGCTGGAGAGACCCAGTACTTC. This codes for CASKPGLAGETQYF.

DNA for the CDR3: TGTGCCAGCAGTTACCAGGCAGCTAGCACAGATACGCAGTATTTT. The encoded protein is CASSYQAASTDTQYF. V usage is TRBV6-5 and J usage is TRBJ2-3, with D uncertain. The V end lost 2 bases, the J end lost 0 bases, and 9 bases lay between the germline ends. This CDR3 region has 15 residues. Germline V gives CDR1 MNHEY, CDR2 SVGAGI.

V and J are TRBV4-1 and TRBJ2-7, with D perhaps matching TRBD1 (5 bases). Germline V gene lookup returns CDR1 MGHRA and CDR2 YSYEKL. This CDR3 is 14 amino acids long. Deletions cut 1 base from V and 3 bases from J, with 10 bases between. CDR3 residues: CASSQVGRDYEQYF. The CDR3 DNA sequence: TGCGCCAGCAGCCAAGTGGGCAGGGACTACGAGCAGTACTTC.

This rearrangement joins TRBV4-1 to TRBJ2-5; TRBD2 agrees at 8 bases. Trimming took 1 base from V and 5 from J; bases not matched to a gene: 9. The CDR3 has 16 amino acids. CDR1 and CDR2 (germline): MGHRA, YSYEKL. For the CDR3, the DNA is TGCGCCAGCAGCCAAGTCGGGGGGGCTTGGAGGGAGACCCAGTACTTC. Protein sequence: CASSQVGGAWRETQYF.

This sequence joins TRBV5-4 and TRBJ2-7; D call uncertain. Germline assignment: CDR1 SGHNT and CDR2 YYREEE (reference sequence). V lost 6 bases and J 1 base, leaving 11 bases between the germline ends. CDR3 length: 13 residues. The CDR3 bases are TGTGCCAGCACTCAGGAGTCTTCCTACGAGCAGTACTTC. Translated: CASTQESSYEQYF.

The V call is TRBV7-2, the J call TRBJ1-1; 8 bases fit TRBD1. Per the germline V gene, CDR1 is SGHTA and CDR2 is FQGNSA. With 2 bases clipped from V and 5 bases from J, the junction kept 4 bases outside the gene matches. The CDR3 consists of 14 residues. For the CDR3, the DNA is TGTGCCAGCAGCTTACAGGGGGCGGGGACTGAAGCTTTCTTT. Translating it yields CASSLQGAGTEAFF.

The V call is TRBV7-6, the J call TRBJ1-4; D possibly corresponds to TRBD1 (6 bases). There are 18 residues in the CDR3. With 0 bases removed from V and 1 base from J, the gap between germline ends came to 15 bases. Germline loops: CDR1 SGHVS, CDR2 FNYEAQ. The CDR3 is CASSLASQGRGTNEKLFF. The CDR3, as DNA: TGTGCCAGCAGCTTAGCATCACAGGGCAGGGGAACTAATGAAAAACTGTTTTTT.

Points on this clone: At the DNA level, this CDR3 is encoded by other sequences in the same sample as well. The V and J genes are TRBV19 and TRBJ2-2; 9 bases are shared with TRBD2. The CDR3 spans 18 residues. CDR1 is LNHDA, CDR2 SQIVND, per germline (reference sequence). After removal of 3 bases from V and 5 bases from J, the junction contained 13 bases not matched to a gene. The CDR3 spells CASSIPRPRGGGTGELFF. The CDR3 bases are TGTGCCAGTAGTATCCCCCGACCGCGGGGGGGAGGGACCGGGGAGCTGTTTTTT.

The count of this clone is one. CDR3 protein: CAGQGFDNEQFF. As DNA, the CDR3 is TGTGCCGGACAGGGGTTTGACAATGAGCAGTTCTTC. V usage is TRBV6-5 and J usage is TRBJ2-1, with 9 bases lining up with TRBD1. The CDR3 consists of 12 residues. J gave up 5 bases and V 11 bases, and 4 bases lay outside the gene matches. The germline CDR1 and CDR2 sequences are MNHEY and SVGAGI.

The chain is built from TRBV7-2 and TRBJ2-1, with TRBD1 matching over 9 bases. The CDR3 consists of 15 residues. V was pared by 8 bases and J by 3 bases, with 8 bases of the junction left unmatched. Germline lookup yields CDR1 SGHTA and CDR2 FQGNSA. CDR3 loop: CASAPWTGDYNEQFF. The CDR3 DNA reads TGTGCCAGCGCTCCCTGGACAGGGGACTACAATGAGCAGTTCTTC.

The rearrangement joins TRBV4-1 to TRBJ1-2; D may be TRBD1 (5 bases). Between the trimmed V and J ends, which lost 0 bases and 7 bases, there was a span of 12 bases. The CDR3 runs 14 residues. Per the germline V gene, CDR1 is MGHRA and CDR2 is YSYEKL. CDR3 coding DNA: TGCGCCAGCAGCCAAGAAACAGGACTCCTTGGCTACACCTTC. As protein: CASSQETGLLGYTF.

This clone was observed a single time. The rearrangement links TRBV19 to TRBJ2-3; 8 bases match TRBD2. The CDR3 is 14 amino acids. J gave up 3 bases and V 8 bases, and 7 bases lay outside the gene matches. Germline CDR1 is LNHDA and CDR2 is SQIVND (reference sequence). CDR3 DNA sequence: TGTGCCAGTGCCGGGGGGGCGGGGACAGATACGCAGTATTTT. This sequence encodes CASAGGAGTDTQYF. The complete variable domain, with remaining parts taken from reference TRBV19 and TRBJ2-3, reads DGGITQSPKYLFRKEGQNVTLSCEQNLNHDAMYWYRQDPGQGLRLIYYSQIVNDFQKGDIAEGYSVSREKKESFPLTVTSAQKNPTAFYLCASAGGAGTDTQYFGPGTRLTVL.

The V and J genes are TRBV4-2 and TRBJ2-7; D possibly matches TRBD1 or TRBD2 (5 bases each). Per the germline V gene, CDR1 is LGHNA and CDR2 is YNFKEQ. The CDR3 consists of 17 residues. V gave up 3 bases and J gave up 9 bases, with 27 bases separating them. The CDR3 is CASSQGLGAGIVAGQYF. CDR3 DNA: TGTGCCAGCAGCCAGGGGCTGGGAGCAGGCATAGTTGCCGGGCAGTACTTC.

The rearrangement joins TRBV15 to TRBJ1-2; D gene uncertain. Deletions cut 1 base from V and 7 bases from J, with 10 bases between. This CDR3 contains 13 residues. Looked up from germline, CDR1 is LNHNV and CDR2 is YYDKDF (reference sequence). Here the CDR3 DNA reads TGTGCCACCAGCAGAGTTCTCTCTCGTGGCTACACCTTC. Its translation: CATSRVLSRGYTF. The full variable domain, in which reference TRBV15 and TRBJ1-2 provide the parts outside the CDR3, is DAMVIQNPRYQVTQFGKPVTLSCSQTLNHNVMYWYQQKSSQAPKLLFHYYDKDFNNEADTPDNFQSRRPNTSFCFLDIRSPGLGDTAMYLCATSRVLSRGYTFGSGTRLTVV.

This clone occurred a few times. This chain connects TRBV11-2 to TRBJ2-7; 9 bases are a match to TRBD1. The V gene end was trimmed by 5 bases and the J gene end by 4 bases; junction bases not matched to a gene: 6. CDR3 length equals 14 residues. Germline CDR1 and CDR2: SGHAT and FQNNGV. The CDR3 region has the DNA TGTGCCAGCAGCCGACAGGGGGACGCGTACGAGCAGTACTTC. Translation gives CASSRQGDAYEQYF.

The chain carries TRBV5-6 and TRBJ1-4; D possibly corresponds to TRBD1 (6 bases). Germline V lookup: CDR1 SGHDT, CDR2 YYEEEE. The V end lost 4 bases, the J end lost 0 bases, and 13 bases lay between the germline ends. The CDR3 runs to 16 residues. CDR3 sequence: CASSPGQTATNEKLFF. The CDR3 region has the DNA TGTGCCAGCAGCCCCGGACAGACCGCAACTAATGAAAAACTGTTTTTT.

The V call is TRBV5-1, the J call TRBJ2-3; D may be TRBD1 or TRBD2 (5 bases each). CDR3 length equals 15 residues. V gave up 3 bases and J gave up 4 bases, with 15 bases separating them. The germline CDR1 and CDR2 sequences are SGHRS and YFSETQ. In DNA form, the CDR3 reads TGCGCCAGCAGCTACCCCGGTCAGGGAGCAGATACGCAGTATTTT. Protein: CASSYPGQGADTQYF.

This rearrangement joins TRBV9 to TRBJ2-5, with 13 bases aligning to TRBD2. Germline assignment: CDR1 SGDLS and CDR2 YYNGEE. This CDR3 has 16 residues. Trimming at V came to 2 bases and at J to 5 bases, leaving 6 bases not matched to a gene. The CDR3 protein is CASSVGLAGVQETQYF. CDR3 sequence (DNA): TGTGCCAGCAGCGTTGGACTAGCGGGGGTCCAGGAGACCCAGTACTTC.

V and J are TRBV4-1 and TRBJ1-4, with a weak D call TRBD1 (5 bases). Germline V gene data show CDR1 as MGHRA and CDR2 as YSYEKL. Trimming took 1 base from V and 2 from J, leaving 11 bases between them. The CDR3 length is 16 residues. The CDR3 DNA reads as TGCGCCAGCAGCCAAGGGCGGGGCGGTACTAATGAAAAACTGTTTTTT. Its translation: CASSQGRGGTNEKLFF.

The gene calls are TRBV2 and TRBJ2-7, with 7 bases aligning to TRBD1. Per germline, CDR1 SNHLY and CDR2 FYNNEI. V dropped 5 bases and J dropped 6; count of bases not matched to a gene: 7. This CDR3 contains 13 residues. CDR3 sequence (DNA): TGTGCCAGCAGTATCGAGGGACAGAGCGAGCAGTACTTC. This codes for CASSIEGQSEQYF.

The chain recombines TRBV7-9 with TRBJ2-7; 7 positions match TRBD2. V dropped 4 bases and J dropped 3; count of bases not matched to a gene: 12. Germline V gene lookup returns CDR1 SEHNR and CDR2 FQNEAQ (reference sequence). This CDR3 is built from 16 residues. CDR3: CASSSGVSAGVYEQYF. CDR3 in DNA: TGTGCCAGCAGCTCCGGAGTTTCCGCGGGGGTCTACGAGCAGTACTTC.

CDR3 DNA sequence: TGTGCCAGCAGTCCCGAATTCGGACGAAGCAATGAGCAGTTCTTC. Encoded protein: CASSPEFGRSNEQFF. The chain recombines TRBV6-2 or TRBV6-3 with TRBJ2-1; D is ambiguous. Per germline, CDR1 MNHEY and CDR2 SVGEGT. This CDR3 contains 15 residues. V lost 5 bases to trimming and J lost 6 bases, with 17 bases between them.